These 7 T cell receptor beta chains came from one sample sequenced in a study of response to subunit inactivated influenza vaccine. MiXCR, run by TCRdb on the RT-PCR reads, gives a single entry per CDR3 protein. The sample records 550,000 to 800,000 distinct CDR3 sequences, roughly 13% being singletons. The sequencing used PBMCs from blood, collected less than 15 days before vaccination. Every receptor here comes from a man in his fifties or sixties who received an inactivated influenza vaccine.

This clonotype has at least ten counts. The chain employs TRBV11-1 and TRBJ2-5; no firm D call. Germline CDR1 reads SGHAT; CDR2 reads FQDESV (reference sequence). The CDR3 is made up of 15 amino acids. V dropped 2 bases and J dropped 0 bases, with 10 bases sitting between them. CDR3 in amino acids: CASSLIAIYQETQYF. The CDR3 DNA reads as TGTGCCAGCAGCTTAATCGCGATTTACCAAGAGACCCAGTACTTC.

V and J are TRBV7-2 and TRBJ2-1, with a possible D match to TRBD2 (5 bases). Looked up from germline, CDR1 is SGHTA and CDR2 is FQGNSA. The ends were cut back, 5 bases at V and 7 bases at J, with 9 bases in the middle. This CDR3 is built from 12 residues. CDR3 sequence reads: CASSIIANEQFF. For the CDR3, the DNA is TGTGCCAGCAGCATCATAGCGAATGAGCAGTTCTTC.

This chain uses TRBV7-2 with TRBJ2-5; D is ambiguous. The CDR3 is 13 residues long. Germline CDR1 reads SGHTA; CDR2 reads FQGNSA. Trimming removed 5 bases at V and 4 bases at J, with 11 bases between. Here the CDR3 DNA reads TGTGCCAGCAGCGTGGGGATGCGAGAGACCCAGTACTTC. This sequence encodes CASSVGMRETQYF.

This clonotype was detected many times. V is TRBV15 and J is TRBJ2-7, with no clear D. From germline, CDR1 is LNHNV and CDR2 YYDKDF (reference sequence). The CDR3 consists of 13 residues. V lost 4 bases and J 7 bases, leaving 14 bases between the germline ends. For the CDR3, the DNA is TGTGCCACCAGCACTCGGACGCTTCGGGAGCAGTACTTC. Amino acid sequence: CATSTRTLREQYF.

In its sample, this clonotype was seen many times. V and J are TRBV4-1 and TRBJ2-7, with D perhaps matching TRBD1 (6 bases). Trimming left V 4 bases short and J 4 bases short, with 17 bases between. This CDR3 has 15 amino acids. Germline CDR1 MGHRA, CDR2 YSYEKL. The CDR3 protein is CASSLQIRGQYEQYF. The CDR3 DNA reads TGCGCCAGCAGCCTCCAAATTCGGGGACAATACGAGCAGTACTTC.

The J gene is TRBJ2-5, the V gene TRBV27, with 13 positions matching TRBD2. Germline assignment: CDR1 MNHEY and CDR2 SMNVEV (reference sequence). Trimming took 6 bases from V and 1 from J; bases not matched to a gene: 2. The CDR3 consists of 15 residues. This CDR3 reads CASRRTSGSQETQYF. In DNA form, the CDR3 reads TGTGCCAGCAGGCGGACTAGCGGGAGCCAAGAGACCCAGTACTTC.

The gene calls are TRBV29-1 and TRBJ2-7, with unresolved D. CDR1 is SQVTM, CDR2 ANQGSEA, per germline. This CDR3 is built from 12 residues. Deletions cut 4 bases from V and 4 bases from J, with 11 bases between. The CDR3 nucleotides read TGCAGCGTTGCCGATGTTTGGTACGAGCAGTACTTC. This codes for CSVADVWYEQYF.